These T cell receptor beta chains were read from a single sample in a study of cytomegalovirus exposure and HLA in healthy donors. The assay was immunoSEQ multiplex PCR, and TCRdb's table has in-frame clones only and misses some. The sample carries some 78,000 clones, about 80% recorded once. Sequenced: PBMCs. Source of these receptors: a man between 45 and 60 years old in good health and CMV-seropositive. Each CDR3 is given with its conserved first and last residue. D genes are given only for firm matches. Part of the rows lack a size; the others show once, few, many or a class for expanded clones.

length: 16; D: -; size: -; J: TRBJ2-6; V: TRBV14; CDR3: CASSQGAGGGANVLTF; DNA: TGTGCCAGCAGCCAAGGAGCAGGAGGTGGGGCCAACGTCCTGACTTTC
length: 13; D: -; size: -; J: TRBJ1-1; V: TRBV6-5; CDR3: CASSRDSHTEAFF; DNA: TGTGCCAGCAGTAGAGACTCACACACTGAAGCTTTCTTT
length: 18; D: -; size: -; J: TRBJ1-1; V: TRBV7-5; CDR3: CVRSSLARQGWGNTEAFF; DNA: TGTGTCAGAAGCTCTTTAGCCCGACAGGGTTGGGGGAACACTGAAGCTTTCTTT
length: 14; D: -; size: -; J: TRBJ2-2; V: TRBV5-1; CDR3: CASSTSLNTGELFF; DNA: TGCGCCAGCAGCACTAGCCTCAACACCGGGGAGCTGTTTTTT
length: 14; D: TRBD1; size: -; J: TRBJ2-2; V: TRBV7-9; CDR3: CASKQGQNTGELFF; DNA: TGTGCCAGCAAACAGGGGCAGAACACCGGGGAGCTGTTTTTT
length: 16; D: TRBD1; size: few; J: TRBJ1-2; V: TRBV4-1; CDR3: CASSQEMGQGAWGYTF; DNA: TGCGCCAGCAGCCAAGAGATGGGACAGGGGGCGTGGGGCTACACCTTC
length: 13; D: -; size: -; J: TRBJ2-1; V: TRBV7-9; CDR3: CASSLTVYNEQFF; DNA: TGTGCCAGCAGCCTGACAGTGTACAATGAGCAGTTCTTC
length: 12; D: -; size: -; J: TRBJ2-7; V: TRBV2; CDR3: CASSRTSYEQYF; DNA: TGTGCCAGCAGTCGGACTTCCTACGAGCAGTACTTC
length: 15; D: TRBD2; size: -; J: TRBJ2-1; V: TRBV7-9; CDR3: CASSPTSGKYNEQFF; DNA: TGTGCCAGCAGCCCGACTAGCGGGAAATACAATGAGCAGTTCTTC
length: 14; D: TRBD1; size: -; J: TRBJ1-6; V: TRBV5-1; CDR3: CASSLGTGNSPLHF; DNA: TGCGCCAGCAGCCTCGGGACAGGCAATTCACCCCTCCACTTT
length: 14; D: TRBD2; size: -; J: TRBJ2-7; V: TRBV7-9; CDR3: CASSSPGLGYEQYF; DNA: TGTGCCAGCAGCTCACCGGGACTAGGGTACGAGCAGTACTTC
length: 15; D: -; size: once; J: TRBJ1-1; V: TRBV28; CDR3: CASSLGSLADTEAFF; DNA: TGTGCCAGCAGTTTGGGTTCCCTGGCGGACACTGAAGCTTTCTTT
length: 13; D: -; size: few; J: TRBJ1-2; V: TRBV5-1; CDR3: CASSLWEGSGYTF; DNA: TGCGCCAGCAGCTTGTGGGAGGGAAGTGGCTACACCTTC
length: 15; D: -; size: -; J: TRBJ2-3; V: TRBV4-1; CDR3: CASSQGSSKADTQYF; DNA: TGCGCCAGCAGCCAAGGGTCTAGCAAGGCAGATACGCAGTATTTT
length: 18; D: TRBD2; size: few; J: TRBJ2-7; V: TRBV5-1; CDR3: CASSLRGGAGGETYEQYF; DNA: TGCGCCAGCAGCTTGAGGGGAGGTGCGGGAGGCGAAACCTACGAGCAGTACTTC
length: 12; D: -; size: -; J: TRBJ1-1; V: TRBV29-1; CDR3: CSVDARGFGAFF; DNA: TGCAGCGTCGATGCTCGAGGTTTTGGAGCTTTCTTT
length: 14; D: TRBD1; size: -; J: TRBJ2-3; V: TRBV5-6; CDR3: CASNRDRGPNTQYF; DNA: TGTGCCAGCAACCGAGACAGGGGCCCAAATACGCAGTATTTT
length: 13; D: TRBD2; size: -; J: TRBJ2-5; V: TRBV7-6; CDR3: CASSQGEGETQYF; DNA: TGTGCCAGCAGCCAAGGGGAGGGGGAGACCCAGTACTTC
length: 13; D: -; size: -; J: TRBJ1-2; V: TRBV5-5; CDR3: CASSLASGYGYTF; DNA: TGTGCCAGCAGCTTGGCGTCAGGCTATGGCTACACCTTC
length: 14; D: -; size: -; J: TRBJ2-2; V: TRBV5-1; CDR3: CASSPSTRAGELFF; DNA: TGCGCCAGCAGCCCATCCACTAGGGCCGGGGAGCTGTTTTTT
length: 15; D: TRBD2; size: -; J: TRBJ2-1; V: TRBV5-1; CDR3: CASSQGGRTYNEQFF; DNA: TGCGCCAGCAGTCAAGGCGGGAGGACCTACAATGAGCAGTTCTTC
length: 17; D: TRBD1; size: -; J: TRBJ2-7; V: TRBV19; CDR3: CASSPRRQGPFSYEQYF; DNA: TGTGCCAGTAGTCCTCGAAGACAGGGGCCATTCTCCTACGAGCAGTACTTC
length: 16; D: -; size: -; J: TRBJ1-3; V: TRBV4-1; CDR3: CASSRGDSFSGNTIYF; DNA: TGCGCCAGCAGCCGTGGAGATAGTTTCTCTGGAAACACCATATATTTT
length: 13; D: -; size: few; J: TRBJ2-5; V: TRBV19; CDR3: CACQDLEQETQYF; DNA: TGTGCCTGCCAGGACTTGGAGCAAGAGACCCAGTACTTC
length: 14; D: -; size: -; J: TRBJ2-7; V: TRBV21-1; CDR3: CASSVRDRVYEQYF; DNA: TGTGCCAGCAGCGTCCGGGACAGGGTCTACGAGCAGTACTTC
length: 17; D: -; size: -; J: TRBJ2-1; V: TRBV9; CDR3: CASSVGGDHGAYNEQFF; DNA: TGTGCCAGCAGCGTAGGGGGGGACCACGGAGCCTACAATGAGCAGTTCTTC
length: 13; D: -; size: -; J: TRBJ1-2; V: TRBV30; CDR3: CAWSRSPNYGYTF; DNA: TGTGCCTGGAGTCGGTCGCCTAACTATGGCTACACCTTC
length: 18; D: TRBD1; size: -; J: TRBJ2-5; V: TRBV5-4; CDR3: CASSPSGTGVPNQETQYF; DNA: TGTGCCAGCAGCCCCTCCGGGACAGGGGTGCCTAACCAAGAGACCCAGTACTTC
length: 14; D: -; size: -; J: TRBJ2-1; V: TRBV7-2; CDR3: CASSLGATLNEQFF; DNA: TGTGCCAGCAGCTTAGGCGCGACACTGAATGAGCAGTTCTTC
length: 15; D: -; size: once; J: TRBJ1-1; V: TRBV6-1; CDR3: CASSEPFGPNTEAFF; DNA: TGTGCCAGCAGTGAGCCGTTTGGCCCGAACACTGAAGCTTTCTTT
length: 16; D: -; size: -; J: TRBJ1-6; V: TRBV18; CDR3: CASSPQALGNNSPLHF; DNA: TGTGCCAGCTCACCACAAGCCCTCGGGAATAATTCACCCCTCCACTTT
length: 14; D: -; size: -; J: TRBJ1-6; V: TRBV4-2; CDR3: CASSQGQFNSPLHF; DNA: TGTGCCAGCAGCCAAGGACAGTTTAATTCACCCCTCCACTTT
length: 15; D: TRBD1; size: -; J: TRBJ1-2; V: TRBV29-1; CDR3: CSVHSGTAANYGYTF; DNA: TGCAGCGTTCACTCCGGGACAGCCGCCAACTATGGCTACACCTTC
length: 15; D: TRBD1; size: -; J: TRBJ2-7; V: TRBV6-5; CDR3: CASSYAGTGTTEQYF; DNA: TGTGCCAGCAGTTACGCAGGGACAGGGACCACCGAGCAGTACTTC
length: 15; D: -; size: few; J: TRBJ2-5; V: TRBV7-2; CDR3: CASSPLVAGEETQYF; DNA: TGTGCCAGCAGCCCCCTGGTTGCAGGGGAAGAGACCCAGTACTTC
length: 15; D: TRBD1; size: -; J: TRBJ1-4; V: TRBV5-4; CDR3: CASSLLTGPNEKLFF; DNA: TGTGCCAGCAGCTTGTTGACAGGGCCTAATGAAAAACTGTTTTTT
length: 14; D: TRBD1; size: -; J: TRBJ1-2; V: TRBV10-1; CDR3: CASSDLDRGEGYTF; DNA: TGCGCCAGCAGTGACCTCGACAGGGGGGAAGGCTACACCTTC
length: 14; D: TRBD2; size: -; J: TRBJ2-5; V: TRBV16; CDR3: CASSPLKRGETQYF; DNA: TGTGCCAGCAGCCCCTTAAAGCGGGGAGAGACCCAGTACTTC
length: 14; D: TRBD1; size: -; J: TRBJ1-1; V: TRBV9; CDR3: CASSRTGGYAEAFF; DNA: TGTGCCAGCAGCAGAACAGGGGGCTATGCTGAAGCTTTCTTT
length: 16; D: TRBD2; size: -; J: TRBJ2-5; V: TRBV4-1; CDR3: CASSQGLAGVGETQYF; DNA: TGCGCCAGCAGCCAGGGACTAGCGGGAGTGGGAGAGACCCAGTACTTC
length: 15; D: -; size: few; J: TRBJ2-1; V: TRBV18; CDR3: CASSPYTGAYNEQFF; DNA: TGTGCCAGCTCACCCTACACGGGGGCCTACAATGAGCAGTTCTTC
length: 16; D: TRBD2; size: -; J: TRBJ2-1; V: TRBV29-1; CDR3: CSVGGLVGGIYNEQFF; DNA: TGCAGCGTAGGTGGACTAGTTGGTGGGATCTACAATGAGCAGTTCTTC
length: 13; D: -; size: once; J: TRBJ1-5; V: TRBV5-8; CDR3: CASSPGSNQPQHF; DNA: TGTGCCAGCAGCCCCGGGTCCAATCAGCCCCAGCATTTT
length: 16; D: TRBD1; size: -; J: TRBJ1-2; V: TRBV7-2; CDR3: CASSPGGTGVHYGYTF; DNA: TGTGCCAGCAGCCCAGGCGGGACAGGGGTGCACTATGGCTACACCTTC
length: 12; D: TRBD1; size: -; J: TRBJ2-1; V: TRBV30; CDR3: CAWSVQGERQFF; DNA: TGTGCCTGGAGTGTACAGGGGGAACGCCAGTTCTTC
length: 15; D: -; size: once; J: TRBJ2-7; V: TRBV27; CDR3: CASSFQGLAVDEQYF; DNA: TGTGCCAGCAGTTTCCAGGGGCTAGCCGTCGACGAGCAGTACTTC
length: 13; D: -; size: -; J: TRBJ1-2; V: TRBV30; CDR3: CAWRGIQGNGYTF; DNA: TGTGCCTGGAGGGGGATTCAGGGCAATGGCTACACCTTC
length: 14; D: -; size: once; J: TRBJ2-1; V: TRBV12-5; CDR3: CASVLEPRGYEQFF; DNA: TGTGCTAGTGTTTTGGAACCCCGGGGGTATGAGCAGTTCTTC
length: 13; D: -; size: -; J: TRBJ2-3; V: TRBV6-5; CDR3: CASSYSSLRTQYF; DNA: TGTGCCAGCAGTTACTCGAGCCTCAGGACGCAGTATTTT
length: 14; D: TRBD1; size: few; J: TRBJ1-5; V: TRBV18; CDR3: CASSPGQGGQPQHF; DNA: TGTGCCAGCTCACCAGGGCAGGGGGGTCAGCCCCAGCATTTT
length: 14; D: TRBD1; size: -; J: TRBJ2-2; V: TRBV5-4; CDR3: CASTSETGLGELFF; DNA: TGTGCCAGCACCTCAGAGACAGGGTTGGGGGAGCTGTTTTTT
length: 14; D: TRBD1; size: -; J: TRBJ1-4; V: TRBV5-1; CDR3: CASSTDRANEKLFF; DNA: TGCGCCAGCAGCACCGACAGGGCTAATGAAAAACTGTTTTTT
length: 14; D: -; size: once; J: TRBJ2-3; V: TRBV29-1; CDR3: CSVVEGSSTDTQYF; DNA: TGCAGCGTTGTGGAGGGATCGAGCACAGATACGCAGTATTTT
length: 14; D: TRBD1; size: -; J: TRBJ2-7; V: TRBV6-1; CDR3: CASSPRGGSYEQYF; DNA: TGTGCCAGCAGCCCTCGAGGGGGCAGTTACGAGCAGTACTTC
length: 14; D: TRBD1; size: -; J: TRBJ1-1; V: TRBV27; CDR3: CASRITGVLTEAFF; DNA: TGTGCCAGCAGGATTACAGGGGTACTCACTGAAGCTTTCTTT
length: 16; D: TRBD2; size: -; J: TRBJ2-2; V: TRBV4-1; CDR3: CASRKGLAGNTGELFF; DNA: TGCGCCAGCAGGAAGGGACTAGCGGGAAACACCGGGGAGCTGTTTTTT
length: 16; D: TRBD2; size: -; J: TRBJ2-5; V: TRBV5-8; CDR3: CASSLGLAGNQETQYF; DNA: TGTGCCAGCAGCTTGGGACTAGCGGGTAACCAAGAGACCCAGTACTTC
length: 16; D: -; size: -; J: TRBJ2-3; V: TRBV11-2; CDR3: CASSLTSRGSGDTQYF; DNA: TGTGCCAGCAGCTTAACGTCTCGGGGGTCTGGAGATACGCAGTATTTT
length: 14; D: -; size: -; J: TRBJ1-1; V: TRBV7-3; CDR3: CASSLRARGTEAFF; DNA: TGTGCCAGCAGCTTAAGAGCCAGAGGCACTGAAGCTTTCTTT
length: 17; D: TRBD2; size: -; J: TRBJ2-7; V: TRBV4-3; CDR3: CASSQDPSGRAGYEQYF; DNA: TGCGCCAGCAGCCAAGATCCTAGCGGGAGGGCCGGGTACGAGCAGTACTTC